The T cell receptor (beta chain) described here comes from a study of cytomegalovirus exposure and HLA in healthy donors. Study-level points and caveats: Cytomegalovirus status was reportedly diagnosed by the classifier with high specificity and sensitivity. In vitro assays verified that three CMV-associated chains recognized CMV antigens specifically.

The donors belonged to the 120-subject validation cohort, separate from the roughly 700-subject first cohort. With respect to this clone: The antigen is undetermined.

Only in-frame clones appear in the TCRdb table, and some are missing; sequencing was by immunoSEQ multiplex PCR. Among about 190,000 clones listed, about 83% were seen once. With 6 bases clipped from V and 0 bases from J, the junction kept 13 bases outside the gene matches. This CDR3 comprises 17 residues. Germline-derived CDR1 and CDR2 are SEHNR and FQNEAQ (reference sequence). Sequencing used PBMCs. This sequence was found in a woman aged 18-29 years in good health and CMV-seronegative. The chain combines TRBV7-9 with TRBJ1-1, with TRBD1 matching 7 bases. The CDR3 spells CASRGLARQGMNTEAFF. The CDR3 DNA follows: TGTGCCAGCAGAGGGCTAGCTCGACAGGGCATGAACACTGAAGCTTTCTTT. Using reference TRBV7-9 and TRBJ1-1 for the parts outside the CDR3, the full variable domain is DTGVSQNPRHKITKRGQNVTFRCDPISEHNRLYWYRQTLGQGPEFLTYFQNEAQLEKSRLLSDRFSAERPKGSFSTLEIQRTEQGDSAMYLCASRGLARQGMNTEAFFGQGTRLTVV.